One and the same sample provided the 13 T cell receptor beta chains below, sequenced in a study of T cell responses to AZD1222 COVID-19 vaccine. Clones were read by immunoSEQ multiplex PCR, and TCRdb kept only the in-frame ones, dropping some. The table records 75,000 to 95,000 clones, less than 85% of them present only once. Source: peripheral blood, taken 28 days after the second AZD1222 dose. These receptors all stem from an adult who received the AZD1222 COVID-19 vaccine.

The CDR3: CASSLYTEQFF. The CDR3 DNA is TGTGCCAGCAGTTTGTACACCGAGCAGTTCTTC. This chain links TRBV28 with TRBJ2-1, with D hard to call. This CDR3 has 11 residues. V was shortened by 3 bases and J by 10 bases, with 7 bases between the two germline ends. Per the germline V gene, CDR1 is MDHEN and CDR2 is SYDVKM.

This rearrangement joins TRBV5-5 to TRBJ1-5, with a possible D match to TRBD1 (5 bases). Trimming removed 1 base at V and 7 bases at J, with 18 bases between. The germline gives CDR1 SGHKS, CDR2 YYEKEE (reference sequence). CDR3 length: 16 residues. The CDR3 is CASSLKLGVLNQPQHF. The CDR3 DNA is TGTGCCAGCAGCTTGAAGTTAGGGGTGCTGAACCAGCCCCAGCATTTT.

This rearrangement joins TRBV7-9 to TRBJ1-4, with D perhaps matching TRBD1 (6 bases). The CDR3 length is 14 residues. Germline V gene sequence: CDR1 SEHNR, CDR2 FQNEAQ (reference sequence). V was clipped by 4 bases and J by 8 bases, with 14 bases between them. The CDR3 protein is CASSSTWTVEKLFF. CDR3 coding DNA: TGTGCCAGCAGCTCAACATGGACAGTCGAAAAACTGTTTTTT.

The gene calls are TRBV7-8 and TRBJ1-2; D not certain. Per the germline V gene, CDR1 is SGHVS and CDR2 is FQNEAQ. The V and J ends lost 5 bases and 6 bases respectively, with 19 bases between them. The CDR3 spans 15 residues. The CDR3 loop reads CASSETTRRTDGYTF. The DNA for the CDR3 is TGTGCCAGCAGCGAAACCACTAGGCGGACGGATGGCTACACCTTC.

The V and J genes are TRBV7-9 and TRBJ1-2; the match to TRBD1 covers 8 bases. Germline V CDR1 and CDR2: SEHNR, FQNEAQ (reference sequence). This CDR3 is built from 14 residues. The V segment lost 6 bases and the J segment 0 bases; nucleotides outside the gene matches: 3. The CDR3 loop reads CASSPGQANYGYTF. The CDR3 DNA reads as TGTGCCAGCAGTCCGGGACAGGCTAACTATGGCTACACCTTC. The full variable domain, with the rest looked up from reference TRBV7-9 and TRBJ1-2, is DTGVSQNPRHKITKRGQNVTFRCDPISEHNRLYWYRQTLGQGPEFLTYFQNEAQLEKSRLLSDRFSAERPKGSFSTLEIQRTEQGDSAMYLCASSPGQANYGYTFGSGTRLTVV.

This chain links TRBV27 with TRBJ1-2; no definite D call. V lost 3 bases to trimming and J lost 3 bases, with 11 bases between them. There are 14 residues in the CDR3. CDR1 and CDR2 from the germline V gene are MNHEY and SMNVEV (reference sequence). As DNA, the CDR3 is TGTGCCAGCAGTTTGACGGCGTTCGACTATGGCTACACCTTC. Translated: CASSLTAFDYGYTF.

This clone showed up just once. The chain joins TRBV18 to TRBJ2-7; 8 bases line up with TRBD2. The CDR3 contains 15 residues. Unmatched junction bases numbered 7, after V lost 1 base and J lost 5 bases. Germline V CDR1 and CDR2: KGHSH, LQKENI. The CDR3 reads CASSPLRRGANEQYF. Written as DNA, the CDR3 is TGTGCCAGCTCACCACTGAGGCGGGGGGCAAACGAGCAGTACTTC.

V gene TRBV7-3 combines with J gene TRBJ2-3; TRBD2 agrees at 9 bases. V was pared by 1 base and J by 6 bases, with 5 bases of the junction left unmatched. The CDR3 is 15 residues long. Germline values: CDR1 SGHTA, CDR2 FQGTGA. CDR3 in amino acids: CASSLSAAGGDTQYF. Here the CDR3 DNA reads TGTGCCAGCAGCTTAAGTGCGGCGGGAGGGGATACGCAGTATTTT. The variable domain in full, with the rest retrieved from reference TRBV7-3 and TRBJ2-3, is GAGVSQTPSNKVTEKGKYVELRCDPISGHTALYWYRQSLGQGPEFLIYFQGTGAADDSGLPNDRFFAVRPEGSVSTLKIQRTERGDSAVYLCASSLSAAGGDTQYFGPGTRLTVL.

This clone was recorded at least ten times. The CDR3 is CASSLSNSNQPQHF. In DNA, the CDR3 is TGTGCCAGCAGCTTGTCGAATAGCAATCAGCCCCAGCATTTT. The chain uses TRBV11-2 and TRBJ1-5; D is uncertain. This CDR3 region has 14 residues. CDR1 and CDR2 from the germline V gene are SGHAT and FQNNGV. Trimming pared 3 bases from V and 0 bases from J, leaving 6 bases between.

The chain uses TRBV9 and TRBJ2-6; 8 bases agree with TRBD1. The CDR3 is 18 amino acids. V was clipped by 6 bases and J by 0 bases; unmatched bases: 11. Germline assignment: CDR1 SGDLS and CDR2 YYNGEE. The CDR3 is CASNNPGQAISGANVLTF. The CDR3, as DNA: TGTGCCAGCAACAACCCGGGACAGGCCATCTCTGGGGCCAACGTCCTGACTTTC.

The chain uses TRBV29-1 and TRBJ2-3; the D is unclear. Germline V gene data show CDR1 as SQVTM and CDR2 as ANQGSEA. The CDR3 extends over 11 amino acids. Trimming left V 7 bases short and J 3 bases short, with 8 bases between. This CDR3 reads CSAGPTDTQYF. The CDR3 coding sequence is TGCAGCGCTGGTCCGACAGATACGCAGTATTTT.

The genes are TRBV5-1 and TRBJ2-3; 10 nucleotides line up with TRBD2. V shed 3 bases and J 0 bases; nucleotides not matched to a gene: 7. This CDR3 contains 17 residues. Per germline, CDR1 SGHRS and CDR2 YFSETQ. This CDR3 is CASSSALTSGSTDTQYF. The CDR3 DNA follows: TGCGCCAGCAGCTCCGCCTTGACTAGCGGGAGCACAGATACGCAGTATTTT.

Here the CDR3 DNA reads TGCAGTGCGGGGGACAGCCGGACCCAGTACTTC. Encoded protein: CSAGDSRTQYF. V gene TRBV20-1 combines with J gene TRBJ2-5, with 7 bases matching TRBD1. Germline CDR1 reads DFQATT; CDR2 reads SNEGSKA (reference sequence). The V and J ends lost 6 bases and 7 bases, in that order; junction bases with no gene match: 5. This CDR3 is 11 amino acids long.